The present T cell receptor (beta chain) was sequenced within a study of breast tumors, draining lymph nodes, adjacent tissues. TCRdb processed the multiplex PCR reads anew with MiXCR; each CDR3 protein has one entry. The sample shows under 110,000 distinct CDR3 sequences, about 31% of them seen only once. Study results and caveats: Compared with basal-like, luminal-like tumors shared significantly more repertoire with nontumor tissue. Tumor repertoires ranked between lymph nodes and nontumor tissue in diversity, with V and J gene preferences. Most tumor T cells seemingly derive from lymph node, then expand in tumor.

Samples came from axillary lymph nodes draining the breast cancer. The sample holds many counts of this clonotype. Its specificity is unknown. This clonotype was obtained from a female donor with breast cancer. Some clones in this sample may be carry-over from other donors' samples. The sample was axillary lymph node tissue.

The CDR3 protein is CASSLEATGLDTGELFF. CDR3 sequence (DNA): TGTGCCAGCAGCTTAGAGGCGACAGGGCTGGACACCGGGGAGCTGTTTTTT. The genes are TRBV7-6 and TRBJ2-2; TRBD1 matches at 7 bases. Losses at the gene ends were 1 base for V and 3 bases for J; bases not matched to a gene: 8. Germline V CDR1 and CDR2: SGHVS, FNYEAQ. CDR3 size: 17 residues.